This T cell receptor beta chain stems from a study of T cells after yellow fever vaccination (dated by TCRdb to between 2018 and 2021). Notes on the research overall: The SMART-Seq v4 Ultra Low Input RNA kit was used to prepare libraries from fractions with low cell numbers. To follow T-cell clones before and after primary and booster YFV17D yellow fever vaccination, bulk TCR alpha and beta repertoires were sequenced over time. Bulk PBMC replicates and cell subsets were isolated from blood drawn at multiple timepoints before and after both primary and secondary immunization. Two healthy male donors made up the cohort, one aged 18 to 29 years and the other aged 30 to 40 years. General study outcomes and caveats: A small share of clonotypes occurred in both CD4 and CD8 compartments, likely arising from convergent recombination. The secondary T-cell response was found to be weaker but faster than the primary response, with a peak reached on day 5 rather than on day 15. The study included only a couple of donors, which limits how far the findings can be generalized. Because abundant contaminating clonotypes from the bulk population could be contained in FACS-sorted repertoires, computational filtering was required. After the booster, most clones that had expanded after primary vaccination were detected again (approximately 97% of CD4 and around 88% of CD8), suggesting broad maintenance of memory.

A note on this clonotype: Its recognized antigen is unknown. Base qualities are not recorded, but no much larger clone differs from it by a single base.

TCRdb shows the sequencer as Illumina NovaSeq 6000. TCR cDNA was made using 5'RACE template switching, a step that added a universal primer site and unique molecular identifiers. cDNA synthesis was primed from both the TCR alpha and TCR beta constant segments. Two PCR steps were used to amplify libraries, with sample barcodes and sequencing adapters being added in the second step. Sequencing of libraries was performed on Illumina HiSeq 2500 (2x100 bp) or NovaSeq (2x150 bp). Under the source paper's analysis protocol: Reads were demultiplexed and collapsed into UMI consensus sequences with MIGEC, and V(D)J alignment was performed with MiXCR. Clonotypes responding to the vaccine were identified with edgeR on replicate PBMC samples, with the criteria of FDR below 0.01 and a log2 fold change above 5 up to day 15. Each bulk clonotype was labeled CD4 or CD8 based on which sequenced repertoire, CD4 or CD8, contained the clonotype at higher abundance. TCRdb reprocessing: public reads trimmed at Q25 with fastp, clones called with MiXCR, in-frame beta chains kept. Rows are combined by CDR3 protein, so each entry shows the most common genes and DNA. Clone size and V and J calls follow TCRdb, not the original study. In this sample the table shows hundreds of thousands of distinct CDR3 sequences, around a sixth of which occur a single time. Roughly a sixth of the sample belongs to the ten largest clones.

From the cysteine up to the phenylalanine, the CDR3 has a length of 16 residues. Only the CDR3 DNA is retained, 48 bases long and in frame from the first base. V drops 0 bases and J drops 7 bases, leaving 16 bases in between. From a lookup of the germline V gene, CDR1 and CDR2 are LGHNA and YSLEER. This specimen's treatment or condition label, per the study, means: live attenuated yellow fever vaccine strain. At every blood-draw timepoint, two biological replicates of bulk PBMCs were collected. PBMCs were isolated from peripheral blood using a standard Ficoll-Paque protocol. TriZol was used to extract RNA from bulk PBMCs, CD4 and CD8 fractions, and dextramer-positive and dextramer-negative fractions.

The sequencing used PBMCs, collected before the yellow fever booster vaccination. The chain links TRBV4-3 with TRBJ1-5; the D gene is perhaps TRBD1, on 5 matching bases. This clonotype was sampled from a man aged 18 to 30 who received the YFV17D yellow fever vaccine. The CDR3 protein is CASSQESGQGGQPQHF. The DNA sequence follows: TGCGCCAGCAGCCAAGAGTCAGGGCAGGGAGGACAGCCCCAGCATTTT.